In this sample, the clone carrying this TCR beta chain turned up once. In the original workflow: Amplification of reference gene primers was used by the study to estimate nucleated cell counts. Libraries were prepared by immunoSEQ multiplex PCR; TCRdb keeps only in-frame clonotypes and omits some of them. Clonal size and the V and J genes are those of that table, whereas D and trimming came from the DNA. The data contain around 43,000 clones, 89% of them singletons. This specimen comes from a study of blood T cell repertoires in COVID-19. On the study more broadly: COVID-19 samples, acute and convalescent, were from the United States, Italy and Spain. From T cells, B-cell-depleted T cells, or PBMCs came the material, which was cDNA or gDNA.

The CDR3 runs to 14 residues. Germline CDR1 is MGHRA and CDR2 is YSYEKL. Trimming stripped 0 bases from V and 5 bases from J, with 9 bases between. The sequence derives from a man aged 50 to 60 with active COVID-19. The sample taken for sequencing was peripheral blood. This chain joins TRBV4-1 and TRBJ2-3; D is unresolved. Here the CDR3 DNA reads TGCGCCAGCAGCCAAGAACGGGTTAGAGATACGCAGTATTTT. It is translated as CASSQERVRDTQYF.